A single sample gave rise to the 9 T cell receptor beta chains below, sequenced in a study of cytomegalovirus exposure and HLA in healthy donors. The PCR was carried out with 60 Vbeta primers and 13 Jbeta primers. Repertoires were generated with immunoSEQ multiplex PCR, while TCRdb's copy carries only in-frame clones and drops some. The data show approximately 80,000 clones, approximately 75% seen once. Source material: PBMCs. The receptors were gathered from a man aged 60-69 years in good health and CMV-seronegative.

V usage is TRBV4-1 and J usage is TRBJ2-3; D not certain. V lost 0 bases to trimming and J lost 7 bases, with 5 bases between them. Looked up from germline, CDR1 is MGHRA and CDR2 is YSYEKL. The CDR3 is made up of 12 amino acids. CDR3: CASSQDEHTQYF. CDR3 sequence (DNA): TGCGCCAGCAGCCAAGACGAGCATACGCAGTATTTT.

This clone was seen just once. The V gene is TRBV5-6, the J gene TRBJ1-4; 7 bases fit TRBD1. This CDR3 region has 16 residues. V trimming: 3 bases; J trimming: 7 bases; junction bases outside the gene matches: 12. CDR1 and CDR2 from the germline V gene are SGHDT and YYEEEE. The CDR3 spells CASSSDLQGRTEKLFF. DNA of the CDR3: TGTGCCAGCAGCTCGGACCTACAGGGGCGCACTGAAAAACTGTTTTTT.

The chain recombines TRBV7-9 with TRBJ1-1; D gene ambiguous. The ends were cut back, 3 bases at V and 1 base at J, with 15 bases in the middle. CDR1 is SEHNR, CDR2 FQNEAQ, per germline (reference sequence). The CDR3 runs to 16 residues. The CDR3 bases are TGTGCCAGCAGCTTCAGAACCACCAATAAGAACACTGAAGCTTTCTTT. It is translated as CASSFRTTNKNTEAFF.

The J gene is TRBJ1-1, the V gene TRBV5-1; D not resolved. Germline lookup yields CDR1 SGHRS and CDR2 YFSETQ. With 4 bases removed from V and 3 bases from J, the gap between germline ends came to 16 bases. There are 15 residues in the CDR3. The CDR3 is CASSPYSGIYTEAFF. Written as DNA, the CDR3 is TGCGCCAGCAGCCCTTACTCCGGGATTTACACTGAAGCTTTCTTT.

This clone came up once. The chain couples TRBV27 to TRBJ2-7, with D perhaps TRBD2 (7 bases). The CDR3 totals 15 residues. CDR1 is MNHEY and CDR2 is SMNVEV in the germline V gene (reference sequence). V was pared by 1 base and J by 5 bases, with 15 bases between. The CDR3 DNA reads TGTGCCAGCAGTTTATTTTCGGGGGGCGGGAACGAGCAGTACTTC. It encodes CASSLFSGGGNEQYF.

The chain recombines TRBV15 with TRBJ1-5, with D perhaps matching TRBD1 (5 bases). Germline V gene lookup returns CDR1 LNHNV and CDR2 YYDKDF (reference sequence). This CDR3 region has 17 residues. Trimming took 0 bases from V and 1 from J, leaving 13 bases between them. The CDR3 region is CATSRDWGPRSNQPQHF. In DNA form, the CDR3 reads TGTGCCACCAGCAGAGATTGGGGCCCTAGGAGCAATCAGCCCCAGCATTTT.

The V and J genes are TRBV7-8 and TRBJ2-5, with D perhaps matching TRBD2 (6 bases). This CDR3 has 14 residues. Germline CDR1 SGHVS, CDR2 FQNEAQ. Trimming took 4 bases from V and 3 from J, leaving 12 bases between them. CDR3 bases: TGTGCCAGCAGCTCCCGGACGGGGGAAGAGACCCAGTACTTC. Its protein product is CASSSRTGEETQYF.

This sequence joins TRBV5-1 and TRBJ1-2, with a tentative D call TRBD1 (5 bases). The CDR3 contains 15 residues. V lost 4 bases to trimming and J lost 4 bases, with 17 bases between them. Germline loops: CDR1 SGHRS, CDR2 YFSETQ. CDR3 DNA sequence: TGCGCCAGCAGCCAAATGCAGGGAAATAGCTATGGCTACACCTTC. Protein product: CASSQMQGNSYGYTF.

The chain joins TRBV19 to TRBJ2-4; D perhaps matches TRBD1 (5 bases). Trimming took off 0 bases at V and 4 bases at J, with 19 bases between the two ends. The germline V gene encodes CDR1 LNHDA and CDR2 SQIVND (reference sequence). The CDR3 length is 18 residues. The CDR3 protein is CASSIEARGRFRKNIQYF. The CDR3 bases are TGTGCCAGTAGTATAGAAGCAAGGGGCCGCTTCCGTAAAAACATTCAGTACTTC.